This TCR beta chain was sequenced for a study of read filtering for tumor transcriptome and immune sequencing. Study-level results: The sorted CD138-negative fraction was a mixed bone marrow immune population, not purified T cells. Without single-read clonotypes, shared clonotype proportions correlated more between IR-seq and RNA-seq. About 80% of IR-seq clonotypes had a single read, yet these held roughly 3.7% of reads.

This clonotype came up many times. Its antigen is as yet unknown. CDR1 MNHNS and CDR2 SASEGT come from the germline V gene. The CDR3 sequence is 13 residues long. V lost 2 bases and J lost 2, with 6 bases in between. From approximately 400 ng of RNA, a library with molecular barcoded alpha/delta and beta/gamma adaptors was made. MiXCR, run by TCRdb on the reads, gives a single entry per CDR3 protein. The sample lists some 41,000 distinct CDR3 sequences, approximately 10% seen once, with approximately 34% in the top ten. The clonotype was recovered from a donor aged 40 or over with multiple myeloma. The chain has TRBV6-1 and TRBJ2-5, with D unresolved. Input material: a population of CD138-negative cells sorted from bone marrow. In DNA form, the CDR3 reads TGTGCCAGCAGTGAAACCAGTCAAGAGACCCAGTACTTC. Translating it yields CASSETSQETQYF.